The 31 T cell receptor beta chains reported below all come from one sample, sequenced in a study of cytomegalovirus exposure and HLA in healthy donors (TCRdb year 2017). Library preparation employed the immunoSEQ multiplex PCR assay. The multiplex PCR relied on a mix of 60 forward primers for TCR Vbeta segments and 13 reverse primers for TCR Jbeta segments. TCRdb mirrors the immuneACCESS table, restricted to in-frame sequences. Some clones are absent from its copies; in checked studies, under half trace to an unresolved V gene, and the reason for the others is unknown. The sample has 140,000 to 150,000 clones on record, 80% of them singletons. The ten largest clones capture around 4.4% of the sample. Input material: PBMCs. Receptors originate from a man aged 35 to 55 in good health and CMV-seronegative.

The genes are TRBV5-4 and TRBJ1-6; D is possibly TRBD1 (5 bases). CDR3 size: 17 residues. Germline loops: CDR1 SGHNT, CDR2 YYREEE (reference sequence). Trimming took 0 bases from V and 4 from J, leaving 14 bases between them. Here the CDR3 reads CASSLAGDGRYNSPLHF. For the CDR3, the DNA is TGTGCCAGCAGCTTGGCCGGGGACGGGAGATATAATTCACCCCTCCACTTT.

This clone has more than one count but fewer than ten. The CDR3 coding sequence is TGTGCCAGCAGCCAAGAAAGTGGGGGGGGACGGGGCAATCAGCCCCAGCATTTT. It specifies CASSQESGGGRGNQPQHF. V gene TRBV4-2 combines with J gene TRBJ1-5; tentative D call: TRBD1 (5 bases). The CDR3 length is 18 residues. From germline, CDR1 is LGHNA and CDR2 YNFKEQ. With 0 bases removed from V and 2 bases from J, the gap between germline ends came to 17 bases.

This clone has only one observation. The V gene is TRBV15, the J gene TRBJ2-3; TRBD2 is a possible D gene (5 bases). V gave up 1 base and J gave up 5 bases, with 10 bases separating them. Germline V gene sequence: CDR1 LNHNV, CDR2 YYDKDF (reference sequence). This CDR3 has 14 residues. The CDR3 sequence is CATSRAGSIDTQYF. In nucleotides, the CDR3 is TGTGCCACCAGCAGAGCGGGGAGTATAGATACGCAGTATTTT.

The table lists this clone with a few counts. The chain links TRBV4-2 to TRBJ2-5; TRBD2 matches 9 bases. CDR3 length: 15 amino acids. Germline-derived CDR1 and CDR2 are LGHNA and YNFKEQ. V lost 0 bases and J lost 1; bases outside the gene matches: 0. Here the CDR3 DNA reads TGTGCCAGCAGCCAAGAGCGGGGGGGCCAAGAGACCCAGTACTTC. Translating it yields CASSQERGGQETQYF.

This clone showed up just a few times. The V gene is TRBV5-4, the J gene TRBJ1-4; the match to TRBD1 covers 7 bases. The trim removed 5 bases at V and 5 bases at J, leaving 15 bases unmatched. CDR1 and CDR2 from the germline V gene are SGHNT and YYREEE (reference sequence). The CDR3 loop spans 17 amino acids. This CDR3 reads CASSLAGRQGPNEKLFF. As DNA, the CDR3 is TGTGCCAGCAGTCTGGCCGGGAGACAGGGCCCAAATGAAAAACTGTTTTTT.

This chain's CDR3 is CASTTNSGAAGELFF. The CDR3 DNA reads as TGTGCCAGCACGACAAATAGCGGGGCTGCCGGGGAGCTGTTTTTT. This chain links TRBV7-8 with TRBJ2-2, with 8 positions matching TRBD2. The CDR3 covers 15 residues. Trimming cost V 7 bases and J 6 bases; bases outside gene matches: 10. CDR1 and CDR2 (germline): SGHVS, FQNEAQ.

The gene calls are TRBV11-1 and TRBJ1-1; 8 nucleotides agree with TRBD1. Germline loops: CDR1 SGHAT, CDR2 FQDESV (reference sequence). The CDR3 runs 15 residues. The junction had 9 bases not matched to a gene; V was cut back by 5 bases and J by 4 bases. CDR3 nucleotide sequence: TGTGCCAGCAGCACCCGGACAGGGAGGGTCACTGAAGCTTTCTTT. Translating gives CASSTRTGRVTEAFF.

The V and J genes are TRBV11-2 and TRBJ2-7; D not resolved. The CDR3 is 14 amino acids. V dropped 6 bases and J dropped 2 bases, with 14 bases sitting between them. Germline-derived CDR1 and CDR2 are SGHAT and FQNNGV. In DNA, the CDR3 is TGTGCCAGCAGTCCACCCGCGAAGCCCTACGAGCAGTACTTC. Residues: CASSPPAKPYEQYF.

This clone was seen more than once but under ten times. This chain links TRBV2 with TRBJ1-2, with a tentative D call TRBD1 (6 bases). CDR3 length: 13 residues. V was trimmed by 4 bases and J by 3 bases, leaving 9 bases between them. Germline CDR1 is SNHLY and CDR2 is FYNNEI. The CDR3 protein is CASSVRGDYGYTF. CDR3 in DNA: TGTGCCAGCAGTGTCAGGGGAGACTATGGCTACACCTTC.

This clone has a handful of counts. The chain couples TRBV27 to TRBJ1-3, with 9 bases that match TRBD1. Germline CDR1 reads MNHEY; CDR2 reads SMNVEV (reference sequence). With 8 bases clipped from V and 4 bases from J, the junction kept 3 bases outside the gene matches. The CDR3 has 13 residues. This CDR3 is CASVGQGGNTIYF. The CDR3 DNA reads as TGTGCCAGCGTGGGACAGGGAGGAAACACCATATATTTT.

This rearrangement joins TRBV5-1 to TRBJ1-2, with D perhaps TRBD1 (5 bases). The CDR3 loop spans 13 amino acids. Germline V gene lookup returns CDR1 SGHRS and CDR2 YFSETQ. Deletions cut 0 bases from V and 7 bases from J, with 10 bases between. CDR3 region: CASSLGQKGGYTF. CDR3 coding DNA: TGCGCCAGCAGCTTGGGACAGAAGGGTGGCTACACCTTC.

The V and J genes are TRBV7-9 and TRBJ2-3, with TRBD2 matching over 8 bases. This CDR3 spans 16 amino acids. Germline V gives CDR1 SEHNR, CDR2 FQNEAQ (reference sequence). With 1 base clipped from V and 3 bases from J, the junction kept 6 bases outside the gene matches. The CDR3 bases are TGTGCCAGCAGCTTAGACGGAGGGACTAGGACAGATACGCAGTATTTT. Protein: CASSLDGGTRTDTQYF.

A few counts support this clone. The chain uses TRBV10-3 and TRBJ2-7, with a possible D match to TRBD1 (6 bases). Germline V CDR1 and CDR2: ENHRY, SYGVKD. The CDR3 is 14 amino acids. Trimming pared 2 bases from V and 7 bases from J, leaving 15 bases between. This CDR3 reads CAISEGKGVGEQYF. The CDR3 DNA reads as TGTGCCATCAGTGAGGGCAAGGGGGTGGGAGAGCAGTACTTC.

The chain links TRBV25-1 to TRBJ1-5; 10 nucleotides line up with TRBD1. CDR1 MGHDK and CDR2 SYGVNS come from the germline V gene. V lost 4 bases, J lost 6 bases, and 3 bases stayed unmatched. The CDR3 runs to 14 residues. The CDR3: CASSVGDRGQPQHF. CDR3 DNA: TGTGCCAGCAGTGTTGGGGACAGGGGTCAGCCCCAGCATTTT.

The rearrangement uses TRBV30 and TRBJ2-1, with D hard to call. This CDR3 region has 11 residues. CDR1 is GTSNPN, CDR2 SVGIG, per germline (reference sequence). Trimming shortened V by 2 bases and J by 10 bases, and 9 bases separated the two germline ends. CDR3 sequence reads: CAWSPQEEQFF. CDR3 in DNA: TGTGCCTGGAGTCCCCAAGAGGAGCAGTTCTTC.

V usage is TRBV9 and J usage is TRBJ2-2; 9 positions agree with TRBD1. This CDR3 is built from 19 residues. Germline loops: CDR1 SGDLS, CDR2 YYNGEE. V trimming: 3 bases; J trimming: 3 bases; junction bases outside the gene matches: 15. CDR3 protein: CASSATELKRTGDTGELFF. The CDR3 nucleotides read TGTGCCAGCAGCGCTACCGAACTTAAACGGACAGGGGACACCGGGGAGCTGTTTTTT.

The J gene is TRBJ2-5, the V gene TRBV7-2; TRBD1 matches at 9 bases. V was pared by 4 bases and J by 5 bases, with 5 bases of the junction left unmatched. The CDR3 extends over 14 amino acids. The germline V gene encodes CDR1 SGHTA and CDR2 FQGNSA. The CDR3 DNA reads TGTGCCAGCAGCTCGTGGACAGGGGATGAGACCCAGTACTTC. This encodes CASSSWTGDETQYF.

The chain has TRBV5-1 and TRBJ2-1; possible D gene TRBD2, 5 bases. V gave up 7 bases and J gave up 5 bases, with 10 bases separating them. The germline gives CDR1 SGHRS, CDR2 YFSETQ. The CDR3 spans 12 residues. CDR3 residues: CASGGLDNEQFF. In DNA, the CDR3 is TGCGCCAGCGGAGGACTGGACAATGAGCAGTTCTTC. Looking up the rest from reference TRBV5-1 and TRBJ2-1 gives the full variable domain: KAGVTQTPRYLIKTRGQQVTLSCSPISGHRSVSWYQQTPGQGLQFLFEYFSETQRNKGNFPGRFSGRQFSNSRSEMNVSTLELGDSALYLCASGGLDNEQFFGPGTRLTVL.

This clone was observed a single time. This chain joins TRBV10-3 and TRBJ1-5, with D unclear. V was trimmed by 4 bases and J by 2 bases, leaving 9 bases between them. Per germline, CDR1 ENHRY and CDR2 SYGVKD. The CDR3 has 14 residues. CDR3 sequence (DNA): TGTGCCATCAGTGGTGAGCGGGGCAATCAGCCCCAGCATTTT. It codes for CAISGERGNQPQHF.

The CDR3 DNA reads as TGTGCCAGCAGTTTTACTAGCACCGGGGAGCTGTTTTTT. This gives the protein CASSFTSTGELFF. The rearrangement joins TRBV7-9 to TRBJ2-2; D possibly corresponds to TRBD2 (5 bases). The CDR3 covers 13 residues. Germline CDR1 reads SEHNR; CDR2 reads FQNEAQ (reference sequence). V lost 6 bases and J lost 4, with 9 bases in between.

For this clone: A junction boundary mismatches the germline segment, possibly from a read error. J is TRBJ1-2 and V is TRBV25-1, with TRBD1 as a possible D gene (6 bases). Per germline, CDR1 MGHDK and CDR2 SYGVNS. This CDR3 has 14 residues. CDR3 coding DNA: TGTGCCATTAAAGAGGACAGAGAACACTATGACTACACCTTC. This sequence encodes CAIKEDREHYDYTF.

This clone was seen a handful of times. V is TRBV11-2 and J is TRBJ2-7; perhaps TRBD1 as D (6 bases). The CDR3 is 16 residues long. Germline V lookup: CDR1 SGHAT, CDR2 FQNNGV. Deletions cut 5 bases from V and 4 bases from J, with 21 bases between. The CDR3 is CASSARGARGNYEQYF. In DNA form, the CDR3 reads TGTGCCAGCAGCGCCCGAGGGGCCAGGGGTAATTACGAGCAGTACTTC.

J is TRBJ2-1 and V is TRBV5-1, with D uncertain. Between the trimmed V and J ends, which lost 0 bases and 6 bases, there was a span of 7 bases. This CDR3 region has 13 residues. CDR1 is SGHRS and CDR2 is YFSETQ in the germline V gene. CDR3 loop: CASSLAAGNEQFF. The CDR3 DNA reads TGCGCCAGCAGCTTGGCCGCAGGCAATGAGCAGTTCTTC.

Here the CDR3 reads CASSFAQRRGGMSENTYEQYF. The DNA for the CDR3 is TGTGCCAGCAGCTTTGCGCAGAGACGAGGGGGCATGAGTGAGAATACCTACGAGCAGTACTTC. The genes are TRBV12-1 and TRBJ2-7; the DNA was not compared with TRBD1, the D call given in the table. TRBV12-1 corresponds to a pseudogene. The length of the CDR3 is 21 residues.

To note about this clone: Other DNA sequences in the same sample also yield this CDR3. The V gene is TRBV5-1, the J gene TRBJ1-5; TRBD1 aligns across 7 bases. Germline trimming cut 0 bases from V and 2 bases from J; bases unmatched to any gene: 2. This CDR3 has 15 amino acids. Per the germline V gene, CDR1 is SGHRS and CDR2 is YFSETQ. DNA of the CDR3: TGCGCCAGCAGCTTGGACAGGGGTGGCAATCAGCCCCAGCATTTT. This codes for CASSLDRGGNQPQHF.

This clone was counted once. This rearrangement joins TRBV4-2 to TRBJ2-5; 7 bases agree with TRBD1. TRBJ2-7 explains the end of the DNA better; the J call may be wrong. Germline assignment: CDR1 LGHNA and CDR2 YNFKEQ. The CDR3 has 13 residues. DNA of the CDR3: TGTGCCAGTGGGACAGCCAGCTCCTACGAGCAGTACTTC. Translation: CASGTASSYEQYF.

The CDR3 loop reads CASVDRGGYEQYF. The CDR3 coding sequence is TGTGCCAGCGTGGACAGGGGGGGCTACGAGCAGTACTTC. The chain uses TRBV11-2 and TRBJ2-5; 10 nucleotides match TRBD1. The J call may be incorrect, as the DNA end agrees better with TRBJ2-7. This CDR3 is 13 amino acids long. Germline values: CDR1 SGHAT, CDR2 FQNNGV.

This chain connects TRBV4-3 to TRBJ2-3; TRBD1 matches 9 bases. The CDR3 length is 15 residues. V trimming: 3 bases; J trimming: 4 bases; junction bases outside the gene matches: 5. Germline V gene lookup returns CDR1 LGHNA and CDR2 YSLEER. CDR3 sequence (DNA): TGCGCCAGCAGCCACCGGGACAGGGATGCAGATACGCAGTATTTT. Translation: CASSHRDRDADTQYF.

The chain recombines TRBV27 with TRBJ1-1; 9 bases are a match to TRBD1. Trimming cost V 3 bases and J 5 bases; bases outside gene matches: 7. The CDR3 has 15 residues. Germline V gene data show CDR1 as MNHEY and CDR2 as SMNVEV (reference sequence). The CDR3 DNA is TGTGCCAGCAGTTTGGGGACAGGGTGGGGAACTGAAGCTTTCTTT. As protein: CASSLGTGWGTEAFF.

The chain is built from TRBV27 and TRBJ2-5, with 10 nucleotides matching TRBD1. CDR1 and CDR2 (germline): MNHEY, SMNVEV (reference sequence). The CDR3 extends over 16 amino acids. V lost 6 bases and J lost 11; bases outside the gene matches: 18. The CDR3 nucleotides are TGTGCCAGCAGCGGACGGTGGGACAGGGGCAAGGGGGAGCAGTACTTC. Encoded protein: CASSGRWDRGKGEQYF.

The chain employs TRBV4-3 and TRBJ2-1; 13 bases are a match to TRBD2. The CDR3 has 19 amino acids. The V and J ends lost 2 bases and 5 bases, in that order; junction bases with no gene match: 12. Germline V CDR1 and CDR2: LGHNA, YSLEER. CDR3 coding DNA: TGCGCCAGCAGCCAATGGACTAGCGGGGGTCTGGGGTCTAACAATGAGCAGTTCTTC. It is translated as CASSQWTSGGLGSNNEQFF.